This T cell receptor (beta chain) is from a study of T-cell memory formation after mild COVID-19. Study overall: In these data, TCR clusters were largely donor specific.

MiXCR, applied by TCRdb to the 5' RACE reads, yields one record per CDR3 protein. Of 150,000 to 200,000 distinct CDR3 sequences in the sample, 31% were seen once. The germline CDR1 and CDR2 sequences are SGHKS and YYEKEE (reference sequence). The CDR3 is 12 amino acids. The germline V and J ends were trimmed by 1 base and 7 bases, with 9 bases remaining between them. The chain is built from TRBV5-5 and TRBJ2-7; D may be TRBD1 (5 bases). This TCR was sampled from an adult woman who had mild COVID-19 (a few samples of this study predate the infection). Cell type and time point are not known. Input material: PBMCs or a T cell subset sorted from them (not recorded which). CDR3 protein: CASSLPGSEQYF. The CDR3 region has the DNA TGTGCCAGCAGCTTGCCAGGGTCGGAGCAGTACTTC.